Listed below are T cell receptor beta chains from one sample, sequenced in a study of T-cell reconstitution after alpha-beta-depleted transplantation in children. TCRdb processed the PCR reads anew with MiXCR; each CDR3 protein has one entry. In the table there are over 85,000 distinct CDR3 sequences, roughly 7.6% of which are singletons. Sequenced material: PBMCs, taken before TCRalphabeta/CD19-depleted stem cell transplant. The receptors were sampled from a boy between 2 and 10 years old with acute lymphoblastic leukemia, due to receive a stem cell transplant. Each CDR3 is given with its conserved first and last residue. Each record gives: D gene, V gene, J gene, clone size, CDR3 DNA, CDR3 protein. The D gene is left open where the match is weak. Some rows have no size entry. The others give once, few or many, or a class for an expanded clone.

>TRBD2|TRBV27|TRBJ2-5|many
TGTGCCAGCAGTTCGCCTAGCGGGGGCTTTGAGACCCAGTACTTC
CASSSPSGGFETQYF
>-|TRBV5-1|TRBJ2-5|many
TGCGCCAGCAGCCAGGGAGCCCAGACGAGTCAAGAGACCCAGTACTTC
CASSQGAQTSQETQYF
>TRBD2|TRBV9|TRBJ2-5|many
TGTGCCAGCAGCGTCGGACTAGCGCCTCAAGAGACCCAGTACTTC
CASSVGLAPQETQYF
>-|TRBV6-5|TRBJ2-7|many
TGTGCCACCTTACAGGGAGAGACGTACGAGCAGTACTTC
CATLQGETYEQYF
>TRBD1|TRBV4-3|TRBJ1-4|few
TGCGCCAGCAGCCTCGGACAGGCAAACAATGAAAAACTGTTTTTT
CASSLGQANNEKLFF
>-|TRBV20-1|TRBJ2-1|many
TGCAGTGCTAGAGATATCGGATCGGGTAGTCTATTTGAGCAGTTCTTC
CSARDIGSGSLFEQFF
>-|TRBV7-3|TRBJ2-2|many
TGTGCCAGCAGCTTAACGGTGGGAGGCACCGGGGAGCTGTTTTTT
CASSLTVGGTGELFF
>-|TRBV20-1|TRBJ2-3|many
TGCAGTGCTAGCTCTCAGGATACGCAGTATTTT
CSASSQDTQYF
>-|TRBV19|TRBJ2-3|many
TGTGCCAGTAGGTCCGCAGGGGGCACAGATACGCAGTATTTT
CASRSAGGTDTQYF
>-|TRBV20-1|TRBJ1-5|few
TGCAGTGCTAGAGTGGGGGAGCCCCAGCATTTT
CSARVGEPQHF
>-|TRBV7-2|TRBJ1-5|few
TGTGCCAGCAGCTTAGATCAGGTTGGGCAGCCCCAGCATTTT
CASSLDQVGQPQHF
>TRBD1|TRBV5-5|TRBJ2-3|many
TGTGCCAGCAGCCTCTACGGACAGGCCGGACCGGATACGCAGTATTTT
CASSLYGQAGPDTQYF
>-|TRBV7-2|TRBJ2-1|few
TGTGCCAGCAGCTTAGGACCAGGGATAGGGTCCTACAATGAGCAGTTCTTC
CASSLGPGIGSYNEQFF
>-|TRBV24-1|TRBJ1-1|many
TGTGCCACCCTTACGGGGCAGGGCCTTAGGAACACTGAAGCTTTCTTT
CATLTGQGLRNTEAFF
>-|TRBV5-1|TRBJ2-5|many
TGCGCCAGCAGCTCTGGACAGCTCCAAGAGACCCAGTACTTC
CASSSGQLQETQYF
>-|TRBV18|TRBJ2-1|many
TGTGCCAGCTCATTGAGCGGCCACTTATACAATGAGCAGTTCTTC
CASSLSGHLYNEQFF
>-|TRBV5-1|TRBJ1-2|few
TGCGCCAGCAGGCCGGGGGAGACCTATGGCTACACCTTC
CASRPGETYGYTF
>-|TRBV7-2|TRBJ2-1|many
TGTGCCAGCAGCTTAGACGGGGGCTATGAGCAGTTCTTC
CASSLDGGYEQFF
>-|TRBV5-6|TRBJ1-1|many
TGTGCCAGCAGCCATCTCTCTAGGAGGAACACTGAAGCTTTCTTT
CASSHLSRRNTEAFF
>TRBD2|TRBV4-2|TRBJ2-1|many
TGTGCCAGCAGCACTTTAGCGGGGGTTTCCAATGAGCAGTTCTTC
CASSTLAGVSNEQFF
>TRBD1|TRBV19|TRBJ1-5|-
TGTGCCAGTAGTATAGGGGACAGGGGGCTTCATTTT
CASSIGDRGLHF
>-|TRBV27|TRBJ1-6|-
TGTGCCAGCAACGACCGCCGGGGCCATTCACCCCTCCACTTT
CASNDRRGHSPLHF
>-|TRBV2|TRBJ1-4|many
TGTGCCAGCCTGAACCCCGGGATGCGGGGTGAAAAACTGTTTTTT
CASLNPGMRGEKLFF
>TRBD1|TRBV28|TRBJ2-3|few
TGTGCCAGCAGTCGACAAACCCCGGGACAGGGGCGGACAGATACGCAGTATTTT
CASSRQTPGQGRTDTQYF
>TRBD1|TRBV13|TRBJ1-2|-
TGTGCCAGCAGCGCCGGGACAGGGTTTGAGGCTAACTATGGCTACACCTTC
CASSAGTGFEANYGYTF
>TRBD2|TRBV7-9|TRBJ2-1|many
TGTGCCAGCAGCTTAAAAGCGGGGGGGCACAATGAGCAGTTCTTC
CASSLKAGGHNEQFF
>TRBD2|TRBV4-3|TRBJ2-1|many
TGCGCCAGCAGCCAAGATGGTAGCGGGGGATACAATGAGCAGTTCTTC
CASSQDGSGGYNEQFF
>-|TRBV20-1|TRBJ1-5|many
TGCAGTGCTAGGGGTTTGCCTGGCAATCAGCCCCAGCATTTT
CSARGLPGNQPQHF
>-|TRBV10-3|TRBJ2-5|many
TGTGCCATCAGTGCAAGTCCCCCCTTCTCGAGGGAGACCCAGTACTTC
CAISASPPFSRETQYF